Each of the 26 T cell receptor beta chains below was sequenced from the same sample in a study of identifying expanded T cells in peripheral blood. Generated by immunoSEQ multiplex PCR, the TCRdb table keeps only in-frame clones and is missing some. There are under 110,000 clones in the sample; around 88% occur only once, and 15% to 20% lies in the top ten. What was sequenced was blood. The source is a person aged 18 to 69 in good health.

The V call is TRBV5-6, the J call TRBJ1-5, with 8 positions matching TRBD1. V gave up 5 bases and J gave up 2 bases; unmatched junction bases: 6. The CDR3 contains 15 residues. CDR1 is SGHDT and CDR2 is YYEEEE in the germline V gene. The CDR3 is CASRRAGGGNQPQHF. The CDR3 DNA reads as TGTGCCAGCAGACGTGCAGGGGGCGGCAATCAGCCCCAGCATTTT.

The chain joins TRBV2 to TRBJ2-1; weak D call: TRBD2 (6 bases). CDR3 length: 13 residues. The V end was cut by 5 bases, the J end by 15 bases, with 20 bases between. Germline CDR1 is SNHLY and CDR2 is FYNNEI. CDR3 loop: CASSPRIGAGAFF. CDR3 coding DNA: TGTGCCAGCAGTCCCCGCATAGGAGCGGGCGCGTTCTTC. The entire variable domain, with the rest obtained from reference TRBV2 and TRBJ2-1, is as follows: EPEVTQTPSHQVTQMGQEVILRCVPISNHLYFYWYRQILGQKVEFLVSFYNNEISEKSEIFDDQFSVERPDGSNFTLKIRSTKLEDSAMYFCASSPRIGAGAFFGPGTRLTVL.

The chain uses TRBV30 and TRBJ2-4, with D maybe TRBD2 (6 bases). Germline CDR1 and CDR2: GTSNPN and SVGIG (reference sequence). This CDR3 has 13 residues. As DNA, the CDR3 is TGTGCTCTTCGGGGGACCGCCAAAAACATTCAGTACTTC. Its protein product is CALRGTAKNIQYF.

CDR3 in amino acids: CASSQNPAATNEKLFF. The CDR3 DNA reads TGCGCCAGCAGCCAAAACCCCGCCGCAACTAATGAAAAACTGTTTTTT. The V and J genes are TRBV4-3 and TRBJ1-4; no firm D call. CDR1 LGHNA and CDR2 YSLEER come from the germline V gene. Trimming stripped 2 bases from V and 0 bases from J, with 10 bases between. This CDR3 has 16 amino acids.

This chain joins TRBV9 and TRBJ2-5; perhaps TRBD2 as D (7 bases). The CDR3 totals 16 residues. The germline V gene has CDR1 SGDLS and CDR2 YYNGEE. V was shortened by 4 bases and J by 1 base, with 17 bases between the two germline ends. The CDR3 here is CASSPDRGGLQETQYF. CDR3 nucleotide sequence: TGTGCCAGCAGCCCCGATAGGGGGGGGCTCCAAGAGACCCAGTACTTC.

The chain links TRBV4-3 to TRBJ2-7, with 9 bases aligning to TRBD1. The V gene's germline CDR1 is LGHNA and CDR2 YSLEER. Trimming took 0 bases from V and 5 from J; bases not matched to a gene: 5. This CDR3 has 15 residues. The CDR3 DNA reads TGCGCCAGCAGCCAAGATTACAGGGGGCACAACGAGCAGTACTTC. This gives the protein CASSQDYRGHNEQYF.

CDR3 nucleotides: TGTGCCAGCAGCCCGACTAGCGCCTCAGGCACGCAGTATTTT. Amino acids: CASSPTSASGTQYF. The chain links TRBV11-3 to TRBJ2-3; 8 bases align to TRBD2. V shed 5 bases and J 9 bases; nucleotides not matched to a gene: 10. This CDR3 has 14 residues. Germline CDR1 and CDR2: SGHNT and YENEEA. Using reference TRBV11-3 and TRBJ2-3 for the parts outside the CDR3, the full variable domain is EAGVVQSPRYKIIEKKQPVAFWCNPISGHNTLYWYLQNLGQGPELLIRYENEEAVDDSQLPKDRFSAERLKGVDSTLKIQPAELGDSAVYLCASSPTSASGTQYFGPGTRLTVL.

Comments on this clone: An end of the junction differs from the germline gene, which may be a read error. The same CDR3 also results from other DNA sequences found in this sample. This chain joins TRBV7-2 and TRBJ1-2; tentatively, D is TRBD1 (5 bases). This CDR3 is built from 13 residues. The germline CDR1 and CDR2 sequences are SGHTA and FQGNSA. The CDR3, as DNA: TGTGCCAGCAGCGACAGTACCAACTACGGCTACACCTTC. Translation: CASSDSTNYGYTF.

The V call is TRBV30, the J call TRBJ1-2; 8 positions match TRBD1. Germline V gene sequence: CDR1 GTSNPN, CDR2 SVGIG (reference sequence). The CDR3 is 14 residues long. V was clipped by 0 bases and J by 10 bases; unmatched bases: 10. The CDR3 region has the DNA TGTGCCTGGAGTGTACTGAGGACAGGGAGAGACTACACCTTC. This codes for CAWSVLRTGRDYTF.

V usage is TRBV5-1 and J usage is TRBJ2-2, with a possible D match to TRBD2 (5 bases). The CDR3 spans 15 residues. Germline loops: CDR1 SGHRS, CDR2 YFSETQ. Trimming shortened V by 0 bases and J by 7 bases, and 13 bases separated the two germline ends. Here the CDR3 reads CASSLGETSDGELFF. CDR3 in DNA: TGCGCCAGCAGCTTGGGGGAGACCTCAGACGGGGAGCTGTTTTTT.

CDR3 loop: CASSAGPQNHYGYTF. The DNA for the CDR3 is TGTGCCAGCAGCGCGGGCCCCCAAAATCACTATGGCTACACCTTC. The chain is built from TRBV9 and TRBJ1-2; D not resolved. Germline V gene data show CDR1 as SGDLS and CDR2 as YYNGEE. V dropped 3 bases and J dropped 3 bases, with 15 bases sitting between them. The CDR3 is 15 amino acids.

This chain connects TRBV5-6 to TRBJ1-5, with a possible D match to TRBD1 (6 bases). V was cut by 0 bases and J by 7 bases, with 11 bases left in between. Germline assignment: CDR1 SGHDT and CDR2 YYEEEE. The CDR3 totals 14 residues. The CDR3 loop is CASSLVGGDQPQHF. The CDR3 nucleotides read TGTGCCAGCAGCTTGGTAGGGGGAGACCAGCCCCAGCATTTT. Variable domain in full (rest from reference TRBV5-6 and TRBJ1-5): DAGVTQSPTHLIKTRGQQVTLRCSPKSGHDTVSWYQQALGQGPQFIFQYYEEEERQRGNFPDRFSGHQFPNYSSELNVNALLLGDSALYLCASSLVGGDQPQHFGDGTRLSIL.

In this sample, this clone turned up once. This chain links TRBV7-2 with TRBJ2-1; a weak D match, TRBD2 (6 bases). The CDR3 is 11 amino acids. Deletions cut 3 bases from V and 14 bases from J, with 11 bases between. Germline V gene data show CDR1 as SGHTA and CDR2 as FQGNSA. This chain's CDR3 is CASSFQREEFF. The CDR3 coding sequence is TGTGCCAGCAGCTTTCAAAGGGAGGAGTTCTTC.

The chain joins TRBV14 to TRBJ1-4; D is possibly TRBD1 (5 bases). Germline CDR1 reads SGHDN; CDR2 reads FVKESK. The CDR3 runs to 17 residues. Deletions cut 1 base from V and 7 bases from J, with 19 bases between. The CDR3, as DNA: TGTGCCAGCAGCCAAGGGACTACCGGGGGGTTTGGTGAAAAACTGTTTTTT. Protein product: CASSQGTTGGFGEKLFF. Drawing the rest from reference TRBV14 and TRBJ1-4, the complete variable domain is EAGVTQFPSHSVIEKGQTVTLRCDPISGHDNLYWYRRVMGKEIKFLLHFVKESKQDESGMPNNRFLAERTGGTYSTLKVQPAELEDSGVYFCASSQGTTGGFGEKLFFGSGTQLSVL.

This chain links TRBV4-3 with TRBJ1-5; 7 nucleotides match TRBD1. Germline CDR1 and CDR2: LGHNA and YSLEER. The CDR3 contains 21 residues. V shed 1 base and J 2 bases; nucleotides not matched to a gene: 20. The CDR3 region is CASSQGYSQGVSGTGNQPQHF. The CDR3 DNA reads as TGCGCCAGCAGCCAAGGGTATTCTCAGGGGGTGTCCGGAACCGGCAATCAGCCCCAGCATTTT.

The rearrangement links TRBV7-2 to TRBJ1-1, with TRBD1 as a possible D gene (5 bases). The CDR3 spans 13 residues. With 4 bases removed from V and 5 bases from J, the gap between germline ends came to 11 bases. The germline gives CDR1 SGHTA, CDR2 FQGNSA. CDR3 loop: CASSSHGGTEAFF. CDR3 DNA: TGTGCCAGCAGCTCACATGGGGGTACTGAAGCTTTCTTT.

CDR3 bases: TGCGCCAGCAGCCCGGACAGGGGGCAAGATGGCTACACCTTC. Its translation is CASSPDRGQDGYTF. The chain couples TRBV5-1 to TRBJ1-2, with 11 bases aligning to TRBD1. Germline trimming cut 4 bases from V and 6 bases from J; bases unmatched to any gene: 5. Germline-derived CDR1 and CDR2 are SGHRS and YFSETQ. This CDR3 is 14 amino acids long.

The chain carries TRBV9 and TRBJ2-1; 8 bases are a match to TRBD1. Germline values: CDR1 SGDLS, CDR2 YYNGEE. V was pared by 4 bases and J by 8 bases, with 11 bases of the junction left unmatched. This CDR3 has 15 amino acids. The CDR3 reads CASSHSAGGPDEQFF. CDR3 sequence (DNA): TGTGCCAGCAGCCATTCGGCAGGGGGCCCCGATGAGCAGTTCTTC.

The chain combines TRBV25-1 with TRBJ2-7; tentative D call: TRBD1 (6 bases). CDR1 and CDR2 (germline): MGHDK, SYGVNS. V shed 8 bases and J shed 2 bases, with 19 bases lying between them. The CDR3 is made up of 15 amino acids. The CDR3 loop is CASSSRGQPPYEQYF. As DNA, the CDR3 is TGTGCCAGCTCCTCCCGAGGACAGCCACCCTACGAGCAGTACTTC.

The genes are TRBV15 and TRBJ2-3; 8 positions agree with TRBD2. After removal of 2 bases from V and 2 bases from J, the junction contained 6 bases not matched to a gene. CDR1 and CDR2 from the germline V gene are LNHNV and YYDKDF (reference sequence). The CDR3 sequence is 16 residues long. CDR3 amino acids: CATSRNSGALTDTQYF. The DNA for the CDR3 is TGTGCCACCAGCAGAAATAGCGGGGCCCTCACAGATACGCAGTATTTT. Together with reference TRBV15 and TRBJ2-3, the CDR3 gives the full variable domain: DAMVIQNPRYQVTQFGKPVTLSCSQTLNHNVMYWYQQKSSQAPKLLFHYYDKDFNNEADTPDNFQSRRPNTSFCFLDIRSPGLGDTAMYLCATSRNSGALTDTQYFGPGTRLTVL.

The chain is built from TRBV29-1 and TRBJ1-2, with D hard to call. CDR1 is SQVTM and CDR2 is ANQGSEA in the germline V gene. The germline V and J ends were trimmed by 6 bases and 7 bases, with 3 bases remaining between them. The CDR3 runs 8 residues. CDR3 protein: CSVAGYTF. The CDR3 coding sequence is TGCAGCGTCGCTGGCTACACCTTC.

This clone was counted a few times. The CDR3 protein is CASSQDLGGAIYF. In DNA, the CDR3 is TGCGCCAGCAGCCAAGATCTCGGGGGGGCCATATATTTT. The V and J genes are TRBV4-1 and TRBJ1-3, with D maybe TRBD1 (5 bases). With 0 bases removed from V and 11 bases from J, the gap between germline ends came to 11 bases. Germline CDR1 and CDR2: MGHRA and YSYEKL. This CDR3 is built from 13 residues.

This clone was picked up a small number of times. Here the CDR3 reads CASSLTWTSNTEAFF. The CDR3 coding sequence is TGTGCCAGCAGCTTGACATGGACCTCGAACACTGAAGCTTTCTTT. This chain uses TRBV5-6 with TRBJ1-1; unclear D gene. This CDR3 has 15 residues. In germline, CDR1 is SGHDT, CDR2 YYEEEE. V was shortened by 1 base and J by 1 base, with 11 bases between the two germline ends.

The rearrangement uses TRBV28 and TRBJ2-2; D ambiguous. V lost 6 bases to trimming and J lost 4 bases, with 9 bases between them. The CDR3 runs to 13 residues. Germline assignment: CDR1 MDHEN and CDR2 SYDVKM. CDR3: CASSLLATGELFF. The CDR3 DNA sequence: TGTGCCAGCAGCTTGTTGGCCACCGGGGAGCTGTTTTTT.

The chain is built from TRBV10-2 and TRBJ2-5; TRBD1 agrees at 10 bases. Germline trimming cut 8 bases from V and 4 bases from J; bases unmatched to any gene: 4. The CDR3 is 13 residues long. Germline V gene data show CDR1 as WSHSY and CDR2 as SAAADI. The CDR3 loop reads CASVGQGTETQYF. Written as DNA, the CDR3 is TGCGCCAGCGTGGGACAGGGGACAGAGACCCAGTACTTC.

This chain uses TRBV4-3 with TRBJ2-4; the D gene is possibly TRBD2 (7 bases). The CDR3 is 14 residues long. Germline V gene lookup returns CDR1 LGHNA and CDR2 YSLEER. Trimming stripped 3 bases from V and 7 bases from J, with 13 bases between. CDR3 residues: CASSHEGGPNIQYF. CDR3 nucleotide sequence: TGCGCCAGCAGCCATGAGGGGGGGCCCAACATTCAGTACTTC.